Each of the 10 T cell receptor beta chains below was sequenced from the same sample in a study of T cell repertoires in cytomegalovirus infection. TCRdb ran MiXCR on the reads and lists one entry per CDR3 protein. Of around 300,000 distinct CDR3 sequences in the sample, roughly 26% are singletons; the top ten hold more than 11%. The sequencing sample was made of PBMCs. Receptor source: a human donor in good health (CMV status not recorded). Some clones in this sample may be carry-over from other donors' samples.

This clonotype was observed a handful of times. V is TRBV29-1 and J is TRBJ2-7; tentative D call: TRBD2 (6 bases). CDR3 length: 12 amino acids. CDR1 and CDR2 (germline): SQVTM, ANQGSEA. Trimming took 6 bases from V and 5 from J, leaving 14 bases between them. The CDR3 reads CSVPAEGNEQYF. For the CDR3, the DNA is TGCAGCGTCCCTGCGGAGGGGAACGAGCAGTACTTC.

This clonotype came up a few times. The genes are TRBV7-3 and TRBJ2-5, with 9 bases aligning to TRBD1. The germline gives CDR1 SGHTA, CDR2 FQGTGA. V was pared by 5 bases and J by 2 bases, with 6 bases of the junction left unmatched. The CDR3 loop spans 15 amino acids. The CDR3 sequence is CASSPQGAPQETQYF. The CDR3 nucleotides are TGTGCCAGCAGCCCACAGGGGGCGCCTCAAGAGACCCAGTACTTC.

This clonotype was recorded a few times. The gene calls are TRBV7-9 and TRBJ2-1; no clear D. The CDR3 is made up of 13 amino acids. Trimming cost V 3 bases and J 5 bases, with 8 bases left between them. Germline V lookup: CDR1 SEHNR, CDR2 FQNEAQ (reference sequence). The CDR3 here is CASSFRMNNEQFF. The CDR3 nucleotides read TGTGCCAGCAGCTTTCGGATGAACAATGAGCAGTTCTTC.

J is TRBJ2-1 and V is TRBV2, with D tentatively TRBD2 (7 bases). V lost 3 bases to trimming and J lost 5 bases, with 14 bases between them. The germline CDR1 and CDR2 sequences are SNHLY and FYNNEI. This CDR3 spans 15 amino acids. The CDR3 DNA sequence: TGTGCCAGCAGTGATTTGACGGGGGGCGACAATGAGCAGTTCTTC. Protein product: CASSDLTGGDNEQFF. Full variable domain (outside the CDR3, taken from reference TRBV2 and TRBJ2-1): EPEVTQTPSHQVTQMGQEVILRCVPISNHLYFYWYRQILGQKVEFLVSFYNNEISEKSEIFDDQFSVERPDGSNFTLKIRSTKLEDSAMYFCASSDLTGGDNEQFFGPGTRLTVL.

The CDR3 DNA is TGTGCCAGCATCGAGAGGCCGACGTACGAGCAGTACTTC. Translated: CASIERPTYEQYF. The chain couples TRBV6-2 or TRBV6-3 to TRBJ2-7, with unresolved D. Trimming shortened V by 7 bases and J by 4 bases, and 14 bases separated the two germline ends. Looked up from germline, CDR1 is MNHEY and CDR2 is SVGEGT. The CDR3 consists of 13 residues.

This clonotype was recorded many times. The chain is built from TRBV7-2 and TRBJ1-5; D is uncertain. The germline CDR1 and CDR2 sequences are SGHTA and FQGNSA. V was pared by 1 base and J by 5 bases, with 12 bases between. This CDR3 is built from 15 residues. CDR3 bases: TGTGCCAGCAGCTTAGATGGAGGCAGTTATCAGCCCCAGCATTTT. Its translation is CASSLDGGSYQPQHF.

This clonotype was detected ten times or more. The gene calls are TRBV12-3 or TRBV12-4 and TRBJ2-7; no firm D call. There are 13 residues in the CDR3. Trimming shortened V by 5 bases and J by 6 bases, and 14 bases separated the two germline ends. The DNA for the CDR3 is TGTGCCAGCAGTACCGTCGCGGTCGGCGAGCAGTACTTC. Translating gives CASSTVAVGEQYF.

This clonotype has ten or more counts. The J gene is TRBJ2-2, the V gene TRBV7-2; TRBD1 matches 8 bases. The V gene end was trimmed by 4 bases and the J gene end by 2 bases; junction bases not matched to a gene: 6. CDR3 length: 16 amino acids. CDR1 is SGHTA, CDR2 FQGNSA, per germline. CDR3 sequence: CASSSPDRANTGELFF. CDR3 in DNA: TGTGCCAGCAGCTCCCCGGACAGGGCCAACACCGGGGAGCTGTTTTTT.

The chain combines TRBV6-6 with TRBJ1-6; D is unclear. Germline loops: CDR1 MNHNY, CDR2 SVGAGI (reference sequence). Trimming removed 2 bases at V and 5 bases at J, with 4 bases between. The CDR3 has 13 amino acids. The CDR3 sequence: CASSYANNSPLHF. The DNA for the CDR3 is TGTGCCAGCAGTTACGCCAATAATTCACCCCTCCACTTT.

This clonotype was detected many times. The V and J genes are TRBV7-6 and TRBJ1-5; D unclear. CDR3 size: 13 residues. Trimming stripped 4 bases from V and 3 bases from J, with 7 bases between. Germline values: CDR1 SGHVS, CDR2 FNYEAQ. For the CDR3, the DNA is TGTGCCAGCAGCTCCCAGTTCAATCAGCCCCAGCATTTT. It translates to CASSSQFNQPQHF.